The 7 T cell receptor beta chains listed next were all sequenced from one sample in a study of blood T cell repertoires in COVID-19. The data were produced by immunoSEQ multiplex PCR, yet TCRdb's version contains in-frame clones alone and is incomplete. The sample carries some 200,000 clones, roughly 80% recorded once. Sequenced sample: peripheral blood. The receptor source for this set is a woman at least 80 years old with COVID-19, enrolled during active disease.

The chain combines TRBV6-1 with TRBJ1-2; D is uncertain. Germline V gene sequence: CDR1 MNHNS, CDR2 SASEGT. The CDR3 contains 15 residues. V lost 1 base and J 4 bases, leaving 13 bases between the germline ends. CDR3 bases: TGTGCCAGCAGTGAAGATCGCCAGGTGCCCTATGGCTACACCTTC. It is translated as CASSEDRQVPYGYTF.

The chain is built from TRBV7-8 and TRBJ2-2; 9 positions agree with TRBD2. V was clipped by 1 base and J by 5 bases; unmatched bases: 5. The CDR3 runs 16 residues. Germline V lookup: CDR1 SGHVS, CDR2 FQNEAQ. For the CDR3, the DNA is TGTGCCAGCAGCTTAGTAGGACTAGCGAGGACCGGGGAGCTGTTTTTT. It yields the protein CASSLVGLARTGELFF. The whole variable domain, remainder taken from reference TRBV7-8 and TRBJ2-2, is GAGVSQSPRYKVAKRGQDVALRCDPISGHVSLFWYQQALGQGPEFLTYFQNEAQLDKSGLPSDRFFAERPEGSVSTLKIQRTQQEDSAVYLCASSLVGLARTGELFFGEGSRLTVL.

This clone has only one observation. The V call is TRBV3-1 (or the pseudogene TRBV3-2), the J call TRBJ2-7; tentative D call: TRBD1 (6 bases). The CDR3 has 13 residues. V dropped 1 base and J dropped 6 bases, with 10 bases sitting between them. CDR1 is LGHDT and CDR2 is YNNKEL in the germline V gene (reference sequence). CDR3 amino acids: CASSQGGRGEQYF. CDR3 nucleotides: TGTGCCAGCAGCCAAGGAGGCAGGGGCGAGCAGTACTTC.

J is TRBJ2-6 and V is TRBV28; D possibly corresponds to TRBD1 (5 bases). The V gene's germline CDR1 is MDHEN and CDR2 SYDVKM. V was cut by 6 bases and J by 4 bases, with 13 bases left in between. This CDR3 comprises 15 residues. The CDR3 coding sequence is TGTGCCAGCAGGTTAAGGGGCTCCGGGGCCAACGTCCTGACTTTC. Its protein is CASRLRGSGANVLTF.

The rearrangement joins TRBV4-2 to TRBJ1-2; no clear D gene. Trimming took 1 base from V and 3 from J, leaving 15 bases between them. Germline CDR1 reads LGHNA; CDR2 reads YNFKEQ. CDR3 size: 16 residues. CDR3 protein: CASSQGKTSRDYGYTF. CDR3 DNA sequence: TGTGCCAGCAGCCAAGGGAAGACGAGTCGGGACTATGGCTACACCTTC.

The CDR3 sequence is CASSEGGSRAYGYTF. CDR3 nucleotide sequence: TGTGCCAGCAGTGAAGGGGGCAGTCGTGCCTATGGCTACACCTTC. V usage is TRBV6-1 and J usage is TRBJ1-2; perhaps TRBD1 as D (5 bases). V lost 1 base and J 4 bases, leaving 13 bases between the germline ends. Germline V CDR1 and CDR2: MNHNS, SASEGT. This CDR3 comprises 15 residues.

This chain links TRBV5-4 with TRBJ2-5; 7 nucleotides agree with TRBD1. Germline-derived CDR1 and CDR2 are SGHNT and YYREEE (reference sequence). V dropped 3 bases and J dropped 1; count of bases not matched to a gene: 6. The CDR3 covers 15 residues. CDR3 sequence (DNA): TGTGCCAGCAGCTATAAACAGGGGACCCAAGAGACCCAGTACTTC. Encoded protein: CASSYKQGTQETQYF. The whole variable domain, filled in from reference TRBV5-4 and TRBJ2-5, reads ETGVTQSPTHLIKTRGQQVTLRCSSQSGHNTVSWYQQALGQGPQFIFQYYREEENGRGNFPPRFSGLQFPNYSSELNVNALELDDSALYLCASSYKQGTQETQYFGPGTRLLVL.